The 14 T cell receptor beta chains given below trace back to one sample, sequenced in a study of molecular identifiers for immune sequencing clone quantification. A single record per CDR3 protein comes from TCRdb applying MiXCR to the PCR reads. This sample carries under 600,000 distinct CDR3 sequences, 25% of them seen once, and the ten largest clones take roughly 0.77%. Sequenced sample: naive CD8+ T cells from blood, with Jurkat cell RNA spiked in. Documented subset: FACS-sorted CD8+CD4-CCR7+CD45RA+ naive T cells. All receptors come from a human donor in good health. Some libraries in this study had Jurkat cell RNA spiked in.

The chain uses TRBV18 and TRBJ2-3; D ambiguous. Germline values: CDR1 KGHSH, CDR2 LQKENI. The CDR3 consists of 17 residues. V lost 0 bases, J lost 1 base, and 14 bases lay in between. This chain's CDR3 is CASSPPFPETGTDTQYF. In DNA form, the CDR3 reads TGTGCCAGCTCACCACCGTTTCCGGAGACCGGCACAGATACGCAGTATTTT.

This clonotype came up a few times. The J gene is TRBJ1-1, the V gene TRBV2; TRBD1 agrees at 7 bases. The CDR3 contains 16 residues. The ends lost 7 bases at V and 0 bases at J; junction bases unmatched: 11. The germline V gene encodes CDR1 SNHLY and CDR2 FYNNEI. DNA of the CDR3: TGTGCCAGCACCAGGGACAGAGAGAGTATGAACACTGAAGCTTTCTTT. It yields the protein CASTRDRESMNTEAFF.

This clonotype has just a few counts. The chain uses TRBV27 and TRBJ1-5, with 8 nucleotides matching TRBD1. The CDR3 length is 15 residues. Germline assignment: CDR1 MNHEY and CDR2 SMNVEV (reference sequence). Germline trimming cut 5 bases from V and 6 bases from J; bases unmatched to any gene: 9. CDR3 sequence reads: CASSPIGQGSQPQHF. DNA of the CDR3: TGTGCCAGCAGTCCCATCGGACAGGGTAGTCAGCCCCAGCATTTT.

The chain employs TRBV20-1 and TRBJ2-7, with a tentative D call TRBD1 (5 bases). This CDR3 is built from 15 residues. Trimming took off 3 bases at V and 5 bases at J, with 20 bases between the two ends. Germline loops: CDR1 DFQATT, CDR2 SNEGSKA (reference sequence). The CDR3 DNA follows: TGCAGTGCTAGCGCCAGGGTTAAAAGTCGGAACGAGCAGTACTTC. It translates to CSASARVKSRNEQYF.

This clonotype was observed a handful of times. The chain carries TRBV4-1 and TRBJ1-5; D possibly corresponds to TRBD1 (6 bases). The CDR3 spans 18 residues. Germline V gene sequence: CDR1 MGHRA, CDR2 YSYEKL. The V end was cut by 0 bases, the J end by 0 bases, with 15 bases between. The CDR3 is CASSQEGHAAYSNQPQHF. CDR3 bases: TGCGCCAGCAGCCAAGAGGGACACGCCGCCTATAGCAATCAGCCCCAGCATTTT.

V gene TRBV5-4 combines with J gene TRBJ2-5, with D perhaps TRBD1 (5 bases). The germline V gene encodes CDR1 SGHNT and CDR2 YYREEE (reference sequence). Trimming pared 1 base from V and 5 bases from J, leaving 15 bases between. The CDR3 spans 15 residues. CDR3 sequence: CASSLQGTLLETQYF. The CDR3 DNA follows: TGTGCCAGCAGCTTGCAGGGCACCCTTTTGGAGACCCAGTACTTC.

Details on this clonotype: A much larger clone sits a single nucleotide away, making a read error possible. J is TRBJ2-7 and V is TRBV4-3; tentatively, D is TRBD1 or TRBD2 (5 bases each). The CDR3 contains 15 residues. CDR1 LGHNA and CDR2 YSLEER come from the germline V gene. CDR3 DNA: TGCGCCAGCAGCCCTGAGTGGGGGAAATCCTACGAGCAGTCCTTC. Translating gives CASSPEWGKSYEQSF.

Comment on this clonotype: A read error may produce the germline difference seen at one junction end. The V and J genes are TRBV3-1 and TRBJ2-5; perhaps D is TRBD1 or TRBD2 (6 bases each). Germline V gives CDR1 LGHDT, CDR2 YNNKEL (reference sequence). This CDR3 comprises 15 residues. CDR3 nucleotides: TGTGCCAGCAGACAAGGGGGGCTCGGGCAAGAGACCAAGTACTTC. Translating it yields CASRQGGLGQETKYF.

This chain links TRBV4-1 with TRBJ1-6; tentative D call: TRBD1 (5 bases). Germline loops: CDR1 MGHRA, CDR2 YSYEKL. The CDR3 is 16 amino acids. V gave up 1 base and J gave up 8 bases, with 15 bases separating them. CDR3 sequence (DNA): TGCGCCAGCAGCCAAGGGGCCGGGGGGTTTGATTCACCCCTCCACTTT. It yields the protein CASSQGAGGFDSPLHF.

In its sample, this clonotype was seen many times. This rearrangement joins TRBV4-1 to TRBJ2-7; TRBD1 matches 7 bases. This CDR3 comprises 13 residues. V trimming: 5 bases; J trimming: 3 bases; junction bases outside the gene matches: 4. Per the germline V gene, CDR1 is MGHRA and CDR2 is YSYEKL. In nucleotides, the CDR3 is TGCGCCAGCAGCGAGACAGGGCACTACGAGCAGTACTTC. Its protein product is CASSETGHYEQYF.

A few counts support this clonotype. The rearrangement joins TRBV6-5 to TRBJ2-7, with a weak D call TRBD2 (5 bases). V was trimmed by 5 bases and J by 3 bases, leaving 17 bases between them. Germline values: CDR1 MNHEY, CDR2 SVGAGI. CDR3 length: 15 amino acids. CDR3 nucleotides: TGTGCCAGCAGTCGCACCCAAACCGGGGACTACGAGCAGTACTTC. It specifies CASSRTQTGDYEQYF.

The chain combines TRBV27 with TRBJ1-5; D not resolved. Trimming pared 2 bases from V and 6 bases from J, leaving 8 bases between. The CDR3 contains 13 residues. Looked up from germline, CDR1 is MNHEY and CDR2 is SMNVEV (reference sequence). CDR3 residues: CASSLIGSQPQHF. For the CDR3, the DNA is TGTGCCAGCAGTTTAATCGGCAGTCAGCCCCAGCATTTT.

This clonotype was seen ten or more times. The rearrangement joins TRBV29-1 to TRBJ2-7; TRBD1 aligns across 7 bases. Germline assignment: CDR1 SQVTM and CDR2 ANQGSEA. After removal of 6 bases from V and 0 bases from J, the junction contained 8 bases not matched to a gene. The CDR3 extends over 14 amino acids. CDR3 coding DNA: TGCAGCGTACGACTACAGGGGAGCTCCTACGAGCAGTACTTC. It specifies CSVRLQGSSYEQYF.

The V gene is TRBV12-3 or TRBV12-4, the J gene TRBJ1-6, with D perhaps TRBD1 (6 bases). The CDR3 covers 16 residues. V was cut by 7 bases and J by 4 bases, with 17 bases left in between. For the CDR3, the DNA is TGTGCCAGCACCTGGAGGGGGGGGCAGTATAATTCACCCCTCCACTTT. The encoded protein is CASTWRGGQYNSPLHF.